Listed below are T cell receptor beta chains from one sample, sequenced in a study of T cells after yellow fever vaccination. TCRdb re-called the 5' RACE reads through MiXCR, storing one row per CDR3 protein. The sample holds 300,000 to 450,000 distinct CDR3 sequences; about 6% are singletons and the top ten take 15%. Material: PBMCs, obtained 5 days after the yellow fever booster vaccination. All receptors come from a man aged 25 to 45 who received the YFV17D yellow fever vaccine. The CDR3 runs from the conserved cysteine through the conserved F or W. D genes are given only for firm matches. Only some rows state a clone size, as once, few, many or a class for expanded clones.

j_call v_call d_call clone_size cdr3_aa cdr3_nt
TRBJ1-1 TRBV6-4 NA few CASSERDNTEAFF TGTGCCAGCAGTGAGAGGGACAACACTGAAGCTTTCTTT
TRBJ2-7 TRBV7-9 TRBD1 few CASSSTGPHSYEQYF TGTGCCAGCAGTTCGACAGGGCCCCACTCCTACGAGCAGTACTTC
TRBJ1-2 TRBV6-5 NA few CASSSPGDPNYGYTF TGTGCCAGCAGTTCCCCAGGGGACCCTAACTATGGCTACACCTTC
TRBJ2-1 TRBV20-1 NA NA CSAMREGDNEQFF TGCAGTGCTATGAGGGAGGGGGACAATGAGCAGTTCTTC
TRBJ2-7 TRBV7-2 TRBD1 NA CASSLGTGRTYEQYF TGTGCCAGCAGCTTAGGGACAGGGAGGACCTACGAGCAGTACTTC
TRBJ2-1 TRBV19 NA NA CASSKDNYNEQFF TGTGCCAGTAGTAAGGACAACTACAATGAGCAGTTCTTC
TRBJ2-3 TRBV4-2 NA few CASSQNGGPISSTDTQYF TGTGCCAGCAGCCAAAATGGGGGGCCAATTTCCAGCACAGATACGCAGTATTTT
TRBJ2-1 TRBV5-4 NA NA CASSLTATPHNEQFF TGTGCCAGCAGCTTAACGGCCACCCCACACAATGAGCAGTTCTTC
TRBJ2-2 TRBV7-3 NA NA CASSPQGYGELFF TGTGCCAGCAGCCCTCAGGGGTACGGGGAGCTGTTTTTT
TRBJ2-2 TRBV19 TRBD2 NA CASSPRRGSGRPPNTGELFF TGTGCCAGTAGTCCCCGTAGGGGTAGCGGGAGACCCCCGAACACCGGGGAGCTGTTTTTT
TRBJ2-1 TRBV12-5 TRBD2 many CASGLVAGGEQFF TGTGCTAGTGGTCTTGTAGCGGGAGGGGAGCAGTTCTTC
TRBJ2-7 TRBV20-1 NA NA CSARDEGGSRYEQYF TGCAGTGCTAGAGATGAGGGCGGTAGCCGCTACGAGCAGTACTTC
TRBJ2-2 TRBV24-1 NA NA CATSPRENTGELFF TGTGCCACCAGTCCGAGGGAGAACACCGGGGAGCTGTTTTTT
TRBJ2-7 TRBV18 NA few CASSASGVPEQYF TGTGCCAGCTCAGCTTCAGGGGTCCCCGAGCAGTACTTC
TRBJ2-4 TRBV15 TRBD1 few CATSRAHPGQGVNIQYF TGTGCCACCAGCAGAGCCCACCCGGGTCAGGGGGTAAACATTCAGTACTTC
TRBJ2-5 TRBV5-4 TRBD2 NA CASSRGLAGAETQYF TGTGCCAGCAGCCGCGGACTAGCGGGAGCAGAGACCCAGTACTTC
TRBJ2-2 TRBV30 TRBD2 many CAWSGPGTSGFMNTGELFF TGTGCCTGGAGTGGGCCTGGGACTAGCGGGTTCATGAACACCGGGGAGCTGTTTTTT
TRBJ2-7 TRBV19 TRBD2 few CASSTASGRAKEQYF TGTGCCAGTAGTACCGCTAGCGGGAGGGCTAAAGAGCAGTACTTC
TRBJ2-1 TRBV20-1 NA many CSALVGSRDEQFF TGCAGTGCCCTGGTTGGGTCTCGGGATGAGCAGTTCTTC
TRBJ2-1 TRBV2 TRBD2 many CASSDPTSGFYNEQFF TGTGCCAGCAGTGACCCGACTAGCGGGTTTTACAATGAGCAGTTCTTC
TRBJ2-3 TRBV6-1 NA few CATGDPRTDTQYF TGTGCCACTGGGGACCCGCGCACAGATACGCAGTATTTT
TRBJ2-3 TRBV14 NA few CASSQSRTDTQYF TGTGCCAGCAGCCAATCTAGGACAGATACGCAGTATTTT
TRBJ2-1 TRBV6-5 NA few CASSYQIPYNEQFF TGTGCCAGCAGTTATCAGATCCCTTACAATGAGCAGTTCTTC
TRBJ2-7 TRBV4-3 NA NA CASSQDSRSRYEQYF TGCGCCAGCAGCCAAGATTCACGGTCCAGATACGAGCAGTACTTC
TRBJ2-7 TRBV7-2 NA many CASSNRVRGEQYF TGTGCCAGCAGCAATCGCGTTAGAGGGGAGCAGTACTTC
TRBJ2-2 TRBV4-3 TRBD1 NA CASSQDWADRAAGELFF TGCGCCAGCAGCCAAGATTGGGCGGACAGGGCGGCCGGGGAGCTGTTTTTT
TRBJ2-7 TRBV7-9 NA many CASSPSRAEQYF TGTGCCAGCAGCCCTAGTCGGGCCGAGCAGTACTTC
TRBJ2-3 TRBV5-4 NA many CASSLGHTSTDTQYF TGTGCCAGCAGCTTGGGTCACACCAGCACAGATACGCAGTATTTT
TRBJ2-1 TRBV30 TRBD2 many CAWSTSGRWANEQFF TGTGCCTGGAGTACTAGCGGGAGGTGGGCCAATGAGCAGTTCTTC
TRBJ2-5 TRBV4-3 NA many CASSQNRAAETQYF TGCGCCAGCAGCCAAAACAGGGCTGCGGAGACCCAGTACTTC
TRBJ2-3 TRBV27 TRBD1 many CASSLFRGQDTQYF TGTGCCAGCAGTTTATTCAGGGGGCAAGATACGCAGTATTTT
TRBJ2-1 TRBV20-1 TRBD2 few CSARPGLAAHYNEQFF TGCAGTGCTAGGCCGGGACTAGCGGCCCACTACAATGAGCAGTTCTTC
TRBJ2-1 TRBV7-2 TRBD2 few CASSLVAGGHEQFF TGTGCCAGCAGCTTAGTGGCGGGAGGCCATGAGCAGTTCTTC
TRBJ1-6 TRBV20-1 NA many CSARAGTLIIPLHF TGCAGTGCTAGAGCTGGGACACTGATAATCCCCCTCCACTTT
TRBJ1-1 TRBV12-3/TRBV12-4 NA many CASSLFVNTEAFF TGTGCCAGCAGTTTATTCGTGAACACTGAAGCTTTCTTT
TRBJ2-1 TRBV5-6 TRBD2 few CASSFLAGAYNEQFF TGTGCCAGCAGCTTTTTGGCGGGAGCATACAATGAGCAGTTCTTC
TRBJ1-1 TRBV20-1 NA few CSASRPSPTSTEAFF TGCAGTGCTAGTAGGCCGTCCCCCACCAGCACTGAAGCTTTCTTT
TRBJ1-4 TRBV4-3 NA few CASSQVSGRNEKLFF TGCGCCAGCAGCCAAGTTTCGGGTCGTAATGAAAAACTGTTTTTT
TRBJ2-3 TRBV12-3/TRBV12-4 TRBD1 few CASIRDRGSTDTQYF TGTGCCAGTATCCGGGACAGGGGGAGCACAGATACGCAGTATTTT
TRBJ2-7 TRBV29-1 NA few CSVGGKHEQYF TGCAGCGTTGGGGGGAAGCACGAGCAGTACTTC
TRBJ1-5 TRBV20-1 NA NA CSARDFPNQPQHF TGCAGTGCTAGAGATTTCCCCAATCAGCCCCAGCATTTT
TRBJ2-7 TRBV10-3 NA many CAISVDRVQQYF TGTGCCATCAGTGTGGATAGGGTTCAGCAGTACTTC
TRBJ2-7 TRBV2 NA few CASSDSPDVEQYF TGTGCCAGCAGTGATTCACCAGACGTCGAGCAGTACTTC
TRBJ2-7 TRBV20-1 NA many CSARDSGQVYEQYF TGCAGTGCTAGAGATTCGGGACAAGTCTACGAGCAGTACTTC
TRBJ2-3 TRBV13 TRBD2 many CASSATLVTSGRAGFSDTQYF TGTGCCAGCAGCGCAACCCTTGTGACTAGCGGGAGGGCCGGTTTTTCAGATACGCAGTATTTT
TRBJ2-2 TRBV12-3/TRBV12-4 NA NA CASSFRRVGRNTGELFF TGTGCCAGCAGTTTCCGGCGAGTGGGCCGGAACACCGGGGAGCTGTTTTTT
TRBJ2-5 TRBV18 NA NA CASSPLASQETQYF TGTGCCAGCTCACCCCTAGCATCCCAAGAGACCCAGTACTTC
TRBJ2-1 TRBV5-3 NA once CAIGPGTHRTYNEQFF TGTGCCATCGGGCCAGGGACCCACCGCACCTACAATGAGCAGTTCTTC
TRBJ2-1 TRBV7-3 TRBD2 NA CASSLISGGSYNEQFF TGTGCCAGCAGCTTAATTTCGGGGGGTTCCTACAATGAGCAGTTCTTC
TRBJ2-7 TRBV6-2/TRBV6-3 NA many CASSYRKVAPGYEQYF TGTGCCAGCAGTTACCGAAAGGTGGCCCCGGGCTACGAGCAGTACTTC
TRBJ2-1 TRBV20-1 TRBD2 many CSARHSIGGSSYNEQFF TGCAGTGCTAGACATTCTATAGGCGGGAGCTCCTACAATGAGCAGTTCTTC
TRBJ2-3 TRBV7-6 NA NA CASSLPILGSKDTQYF TGTGCCAGCAGCTTACCTATTTTGGGCTCCAAGGATACGCAGTATTTT
TRBJ2-1 TRBV14 TRBD2 NA CASSSRLARYNEQFF TGTGCCAGCAGCTCAAGACTAGCTCGCTACAATGAGCAGTTCTTC
TRBJ1-6 TRBV20-1 TRBD1 NA CSARTGQGSSPLHF TGCAGTGCTAGGACAGGACAGGGAAGTTCACCCCTCCACTTT
TRBJ1-5 TRBV27 TRBD1 many CASSSGTVSNQPQHF TGTGCCAGCAGTTCTGGGACAGTTAGCAATCAGCCCCAGCATTTT